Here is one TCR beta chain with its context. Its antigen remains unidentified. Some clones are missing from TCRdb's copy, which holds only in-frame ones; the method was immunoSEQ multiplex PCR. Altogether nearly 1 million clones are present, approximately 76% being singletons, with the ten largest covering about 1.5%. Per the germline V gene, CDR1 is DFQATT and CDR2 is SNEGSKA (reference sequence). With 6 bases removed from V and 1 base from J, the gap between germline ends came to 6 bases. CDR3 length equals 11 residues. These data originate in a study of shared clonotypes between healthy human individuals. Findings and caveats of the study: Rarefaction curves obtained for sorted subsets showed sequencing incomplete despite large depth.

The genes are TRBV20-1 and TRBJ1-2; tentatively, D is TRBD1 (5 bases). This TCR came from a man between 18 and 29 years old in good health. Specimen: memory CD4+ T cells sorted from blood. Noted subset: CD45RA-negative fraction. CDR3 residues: CSAGGNYGYTF. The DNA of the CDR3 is TGCAGTGCCGGGGGTAACTATGGCTACACCTTC.